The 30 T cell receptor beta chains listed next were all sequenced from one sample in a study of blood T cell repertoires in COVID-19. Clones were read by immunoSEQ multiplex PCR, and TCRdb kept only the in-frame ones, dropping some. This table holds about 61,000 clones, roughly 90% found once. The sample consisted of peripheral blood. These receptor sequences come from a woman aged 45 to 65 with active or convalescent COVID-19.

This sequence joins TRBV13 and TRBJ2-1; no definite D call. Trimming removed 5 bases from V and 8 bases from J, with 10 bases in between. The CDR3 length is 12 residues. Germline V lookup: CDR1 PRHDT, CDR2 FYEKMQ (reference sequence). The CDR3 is CASSLIDDEQFF. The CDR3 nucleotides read TGTGCCAGCAGCCTTATAGATGATGAGCAGTTCTTC.

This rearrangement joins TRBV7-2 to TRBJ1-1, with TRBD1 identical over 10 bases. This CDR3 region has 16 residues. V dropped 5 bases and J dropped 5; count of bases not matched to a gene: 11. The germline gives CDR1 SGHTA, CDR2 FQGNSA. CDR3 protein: CASSPTSTGGETEAFF. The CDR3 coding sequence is TGTGCCAGCAGCCCCACTTCGACAGGGGGCGAAACTGAAGCTTTCTTT.

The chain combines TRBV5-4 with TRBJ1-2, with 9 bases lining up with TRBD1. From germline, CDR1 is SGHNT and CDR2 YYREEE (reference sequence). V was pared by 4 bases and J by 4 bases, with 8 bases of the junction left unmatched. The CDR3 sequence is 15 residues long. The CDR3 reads CASSRRDRDSYGYTF. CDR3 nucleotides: TGTGCCAGCAGCAGAAGGGACAGGGACAGCTATGGCTACACCTTC.

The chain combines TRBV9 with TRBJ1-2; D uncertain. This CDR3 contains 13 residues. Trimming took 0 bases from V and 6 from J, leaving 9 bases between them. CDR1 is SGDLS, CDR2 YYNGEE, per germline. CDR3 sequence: CASSVGSRDGYTF. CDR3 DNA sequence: TGTGCCAGCAGCGTAGGGAGTCGCGATGGCTACACCTTC.

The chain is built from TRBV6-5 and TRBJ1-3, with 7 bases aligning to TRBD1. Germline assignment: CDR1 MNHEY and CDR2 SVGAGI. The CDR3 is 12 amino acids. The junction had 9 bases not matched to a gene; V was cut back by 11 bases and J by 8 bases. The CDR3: CASGQNPDTIYF. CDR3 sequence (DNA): TGTGCCTCGGGACAGAACCCGGACACCATATATTTT.

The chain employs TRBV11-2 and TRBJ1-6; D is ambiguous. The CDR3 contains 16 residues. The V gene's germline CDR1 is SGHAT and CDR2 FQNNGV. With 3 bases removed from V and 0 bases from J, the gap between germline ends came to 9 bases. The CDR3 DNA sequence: TGTGCCAGCAGCTTCGATCGGAGCTCCTATAATTCACCCCTCCACTTT. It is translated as CASSFDRSSYNSPLHF.

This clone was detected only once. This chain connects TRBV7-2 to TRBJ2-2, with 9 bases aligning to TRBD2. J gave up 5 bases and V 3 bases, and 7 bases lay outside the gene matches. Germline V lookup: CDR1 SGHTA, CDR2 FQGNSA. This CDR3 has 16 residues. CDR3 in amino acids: CASSLQGLAGTGELFF. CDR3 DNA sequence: TGTGCCAGCAGCTTGCAGGGACTAGCAGGGACCGGGGAGCTGTTTTTT.

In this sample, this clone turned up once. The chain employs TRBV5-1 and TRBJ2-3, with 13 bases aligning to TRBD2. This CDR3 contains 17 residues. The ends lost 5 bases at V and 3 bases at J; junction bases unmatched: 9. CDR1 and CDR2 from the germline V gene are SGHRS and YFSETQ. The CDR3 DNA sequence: TGCGCCAGCAGTTTAAAACCGGGACTAGCGGGGACAGATACGCAGTATTTT. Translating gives CASSLKPGLAGTDTQYF.

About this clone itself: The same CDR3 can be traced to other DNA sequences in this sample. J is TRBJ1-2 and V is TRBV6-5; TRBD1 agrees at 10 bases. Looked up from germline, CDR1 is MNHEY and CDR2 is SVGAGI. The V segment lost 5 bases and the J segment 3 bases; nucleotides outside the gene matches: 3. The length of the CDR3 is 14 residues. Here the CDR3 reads CASSPGQGDYGYTF. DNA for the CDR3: TGTGCCAGCAGTCCTGGACAGGGGGACTATGGCTACACCTTC.

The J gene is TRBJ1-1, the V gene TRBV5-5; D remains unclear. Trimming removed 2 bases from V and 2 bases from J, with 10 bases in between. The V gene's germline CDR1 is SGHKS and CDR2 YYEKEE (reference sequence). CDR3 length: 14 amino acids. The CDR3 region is CASSFFATNTEAFF. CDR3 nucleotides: TGTGCCAGCAGCTTCTTCGCAACTAACACTGAAGCTTTCTTT.

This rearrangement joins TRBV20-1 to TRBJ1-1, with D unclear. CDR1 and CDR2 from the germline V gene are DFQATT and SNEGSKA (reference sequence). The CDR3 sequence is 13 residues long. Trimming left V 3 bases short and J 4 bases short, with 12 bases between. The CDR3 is CSASLDRSTEAFF. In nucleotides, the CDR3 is TGCAGTGCTAGTCTTGATAGGAGCACTGAAGCTTTCTTT.

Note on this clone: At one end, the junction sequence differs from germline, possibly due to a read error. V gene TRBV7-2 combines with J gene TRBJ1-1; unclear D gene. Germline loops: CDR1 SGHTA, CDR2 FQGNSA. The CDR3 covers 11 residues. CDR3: CASSRTPEAFF. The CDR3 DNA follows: TGTGCCAGCAGCCGTACTCCTGAGGCTTTCTTT.

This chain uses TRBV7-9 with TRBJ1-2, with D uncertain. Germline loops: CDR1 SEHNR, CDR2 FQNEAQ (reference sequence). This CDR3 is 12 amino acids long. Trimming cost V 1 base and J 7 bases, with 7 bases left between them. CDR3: CASSLDSPGYTF. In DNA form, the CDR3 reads TGTGCCAGCAGCTTAGACAGTCCTGGCTACACCTTC.

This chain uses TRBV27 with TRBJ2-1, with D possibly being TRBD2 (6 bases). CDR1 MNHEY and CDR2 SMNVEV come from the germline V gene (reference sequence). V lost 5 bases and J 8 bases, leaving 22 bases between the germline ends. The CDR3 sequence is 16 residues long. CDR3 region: CASSPGVREMVDEQFF. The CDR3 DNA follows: TGTGCCAGCAGTCCCGGTGTCCGGGAGATGGTCGATGAGCAGTTCTTC.

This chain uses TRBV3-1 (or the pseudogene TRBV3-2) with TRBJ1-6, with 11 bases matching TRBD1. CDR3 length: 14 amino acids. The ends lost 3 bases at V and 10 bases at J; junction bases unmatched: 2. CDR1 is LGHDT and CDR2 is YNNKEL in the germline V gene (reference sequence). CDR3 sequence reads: CASSQGQGVSPLHF. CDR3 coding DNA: TGTGCCAGCAGCCAGGGACAGGGGGTATCACCCCTCCACTTT.

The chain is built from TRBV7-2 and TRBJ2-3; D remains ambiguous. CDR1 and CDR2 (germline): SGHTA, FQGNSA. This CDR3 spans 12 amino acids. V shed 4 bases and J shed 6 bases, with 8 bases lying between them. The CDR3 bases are TGTGCCAGCAGCTCCCCCGAGGATACGCAGTATTTT. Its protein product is CASSSPEDTQYF.

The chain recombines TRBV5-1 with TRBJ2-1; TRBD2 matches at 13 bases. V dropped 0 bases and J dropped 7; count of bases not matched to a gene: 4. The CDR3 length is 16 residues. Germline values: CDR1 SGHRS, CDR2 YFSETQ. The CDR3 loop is CASSLEGTSGMNEQFF. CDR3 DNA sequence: TGCGCCAGCAGCTTGGAGGGGACTAGCGGGATGAATGAGCAGTTCTTC.

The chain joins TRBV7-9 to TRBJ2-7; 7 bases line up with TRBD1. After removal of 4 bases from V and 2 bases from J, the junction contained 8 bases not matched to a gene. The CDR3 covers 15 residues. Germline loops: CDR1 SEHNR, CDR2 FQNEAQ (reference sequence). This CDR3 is CASSYRDSKPYEQYF. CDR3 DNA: TGTGCCAGCAGCTACCGGGACAGCAAGCCCTACGAGCAGTACTTC.

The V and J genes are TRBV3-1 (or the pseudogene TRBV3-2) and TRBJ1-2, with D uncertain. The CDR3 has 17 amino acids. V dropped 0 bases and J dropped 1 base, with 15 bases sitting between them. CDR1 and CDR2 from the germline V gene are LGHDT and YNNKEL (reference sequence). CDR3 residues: CASSQDRGVGRNYGYTF. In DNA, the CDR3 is TGTGCCAGCAGCCAAGATCGGGGAGTCGGTCGTAACTATGGCTACACCTTC.

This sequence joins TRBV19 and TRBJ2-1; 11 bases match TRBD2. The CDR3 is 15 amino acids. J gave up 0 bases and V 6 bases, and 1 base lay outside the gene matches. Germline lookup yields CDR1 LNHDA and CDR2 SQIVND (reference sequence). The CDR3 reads CASRTSGSSYNEQFF. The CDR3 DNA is TGTGCCAGTAGAACTAGCGGGAGCTCCTACAATGAGCAGTTCTTC.

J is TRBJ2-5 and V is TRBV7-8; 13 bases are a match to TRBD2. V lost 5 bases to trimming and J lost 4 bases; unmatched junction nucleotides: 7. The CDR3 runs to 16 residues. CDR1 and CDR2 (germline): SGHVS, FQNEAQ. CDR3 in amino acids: CASSQRTSGSGETQYF. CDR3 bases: TGTGCCAGCAGCCAAAGGACTAGCGGGAGCGGAGAGACCCAGTACTTC.

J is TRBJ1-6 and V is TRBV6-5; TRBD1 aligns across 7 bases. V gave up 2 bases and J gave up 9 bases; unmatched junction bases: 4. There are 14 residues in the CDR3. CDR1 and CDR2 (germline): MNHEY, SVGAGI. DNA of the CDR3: TGTGCCAGCAGTTACGGGCAGGGGGTTTCACCCCTCCACTTT. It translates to CASSYGQGVSPLHF.

The CDR3 reads CASTMGPRIHEQYF. DNA of the CDR3: TGTGCCAGCACTATGGGGCCCAGGATCCACGAGCAGTACTTC. V is TRBV6-5 and J is TRBJ2-7, with D tentatively TRBD1 (5 bases). The germline V gene has CDR1 MNHEY and CDR2 SVGAGI. CDR3 size: 14 residues. V lost 7 bases to trimming and J lost 5 bases, with 18 bases between them.

The CDR3 nucleotides read TGTGCCAGCAGTGAGGGCGGAGATACCTACGAGCAGTACTTC. Translating gives CASSEGGDTYEQYF. This chain uses TRBV6-2 or TRBV6-3 with TRBJ2-7, with a tentative D call TRBD2 (5 bases). The germline V gene has CDR1 MNHEY and CDR2 SVGEGT. Trimming removed 5 bases from V and 2 bases from J, with 13 bases in between. The CDR3 loop spans 14 amino acids.

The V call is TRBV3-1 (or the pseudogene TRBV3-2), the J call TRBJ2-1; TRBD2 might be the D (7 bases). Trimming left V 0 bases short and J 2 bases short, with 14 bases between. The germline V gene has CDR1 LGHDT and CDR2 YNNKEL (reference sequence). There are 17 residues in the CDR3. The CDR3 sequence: CASSQEGGGTAYNEQFF. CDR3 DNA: TGTGCCAGCAGCCAAGAAGGGGGGGGAACGGCCTACAATGAGCAGTTCTTC.

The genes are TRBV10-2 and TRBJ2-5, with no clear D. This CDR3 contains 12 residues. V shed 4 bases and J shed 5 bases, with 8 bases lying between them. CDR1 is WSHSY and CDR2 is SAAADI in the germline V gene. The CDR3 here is CASSAGRETQYF. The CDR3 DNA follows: TGCGCCAGCAGTGCGGGTAGGGAGACCCAGTACTTC.

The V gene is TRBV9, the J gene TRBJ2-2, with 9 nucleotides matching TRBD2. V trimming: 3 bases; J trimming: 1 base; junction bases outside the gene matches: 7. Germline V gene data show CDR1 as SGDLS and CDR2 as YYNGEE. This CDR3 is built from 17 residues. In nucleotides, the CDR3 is TGTGCCAGCAGCGATAGCGGGAGCGCCGTGAACACCGGGGAGCTGTTTTTT. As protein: CASSDSGSAVNTGELFF.

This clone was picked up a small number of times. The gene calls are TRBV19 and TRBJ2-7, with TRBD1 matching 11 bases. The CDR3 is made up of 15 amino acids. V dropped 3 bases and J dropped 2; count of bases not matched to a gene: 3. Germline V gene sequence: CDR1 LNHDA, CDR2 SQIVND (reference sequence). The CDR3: CASSMGQGDPYEQYF. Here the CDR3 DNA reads TGTGCCAGTAGTATGGGACAGGGGGACCCCTACGAGCAGTACTTC. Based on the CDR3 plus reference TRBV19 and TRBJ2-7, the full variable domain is DGGITQSPKYLFRKEGQNVTLSCEQNLNHDAMYWYRQDPGQGLRLIYYSQIVNDFQKGDIAEGYSVSREKKESFPLTVTSAQKNPTAFYLCASSMGQGDPYEQYFGPGTRLTVT.

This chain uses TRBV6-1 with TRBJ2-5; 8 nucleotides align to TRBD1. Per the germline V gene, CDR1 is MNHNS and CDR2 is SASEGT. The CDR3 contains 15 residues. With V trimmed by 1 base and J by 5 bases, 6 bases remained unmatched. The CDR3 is CASSEGQGTQETQYF. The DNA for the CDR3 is TGTGCCAGCAGTGAAGGACAGGGGACCCAGGAGACCCAGTACTTC.

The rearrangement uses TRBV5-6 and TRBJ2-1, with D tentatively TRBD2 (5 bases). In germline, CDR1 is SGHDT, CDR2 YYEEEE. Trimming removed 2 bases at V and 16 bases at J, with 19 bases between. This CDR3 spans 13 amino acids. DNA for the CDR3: TGTGCCAGCAGCTTTATTCTTGAGGGAGTCGTCTTCTTC. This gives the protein CASSFILEGVVFF.